This TCR beta chain was profiled in a study of shared clonotypes between healthy human individuals. As for the study in general: A donor's plate count was three for CD4 naive and three for CD4 memory; CD8 naive had two and CD8 memory one.

The CDR3 is made up of 15 amino acids. Germline V gene data show CDR1 as SGHNT and CDR2 as YYREEE (reference sequence). Trimming cost V 1 base and J 4 bases; bases outside gene matches: 4. In the original analysis: ImmunoSEQ supplied junction-only sequences lacking quality scores, so filtering was different. Assay used: immunoSEQ multiplex PCR; TCRdb lists only in-frame clones, some missing. That table furnishes V, J and clone size, whereas the DNA furnished D and trimming. The sample records about 1.5 million clones, roughly 96% being singletons. Negatively enriched CD4+ T cells were divided by CD45RA into naive and memory.

Sequencing used naive CD4+ T cells sorted from blood. The subset here: CD45RA+ positively selected. This receptor was obtained from a man younger than 40 in good health. This sequence joins TRBV5-4 and TRBJ2-1, with 8 nucleotides matching TRBD2. This chain's CDR3 is CASSLTGGPYNEQFF. The CDR3 DNA reads as TGTGCCAGCAGCTTGACGGGAGGGCCTTACAATGAGCAGTTCTTC.